This TCR beta chain was sequenced for a study of blood T cells in healthy people across ages (dated by TCRdb to the mid-2010s). Some background on the complete study: In model experiments, template switching captured roughly one uniquely barcoded TCR beta cDNA molecule for every two T cells. Using deep sequencing normalized with unique cDNA molecular identifiers, the study measured how TCR beta repertoire diversity changes with age. The donors were divided into four age groups: young (average roughly 15 years), middle-aged (approximately 42), aged (around 59) and long-lived (82). Donors of different ages were randomly distributed across sequencing lanes to avoid experimental bias. The study analyzed two additional independent replicas of 1 million unique cDNA reads from the same blood draw for two donors, one aged 18 to 29 and one aged 80 or older. General conclusions and limits of the study: Bulk unsorted PBMC profiling prevented conclusive comparison of naive and antigen-experienced compartments. The CMV infection status of donors was not known, potentially confounding age-related changes in expanded clonotypes. There was a strong correlation between observed TCR beta diversity and the percentage of naive T cells measured by flow cytometry. Compared with the aged group, more naive CD4+ T cells, fewer expanded clones and increased TCR diversity were shown by the long-lived group, suggesting age selection. Total diversity estimates from one million sequenced T cells were considered lower bounds and underestimates. Observed TCR beta diversity per million T cells fell roughly linearly with age, and a significant reduction was already apparent by age roughly 41.

The approximately 41 donors, aged about 6 to 95 years, were systemically healthy Caucasian individuals from Russia. Each donor gave 8 to 10 milliliters of peripheral blood, drawn into EDTA-treated Vacutainer tubes. Ficoll-Paque density-gradient centrifugation was used to isolate PBMCs, with at least 6.5 million per sample. Total RNA was extracted from PBMCs with Trizol reagent, with at least 5 micrograms obtained per sample. Naive CD45RAhigh/CD27high T cell percentages were measured by flow cytometry on a PBMC aliquot from every donor. On this clonotype: Its target antigen remains unknown. No clone much larger than this one lies a single base away; base qualities are absent.

Libraries were built with 5' RACE. For sequencing, an Illumina HiSeq 2500 was employed. The second PCR ran for about 6 to 11 cycles and used a J-beta primer mix along with a sample-barcoded 5' primer. Each TCR beta cDNA molecule received a unique molecular identifier from a template-switch 5' adaptor carrying 12 random nucleotides. Each sample yielded at least 3 million CDR3-containing paired-end reads. All of the RNA was converted into first-strand cDNA using the Mint cDNA synthesis kit, with a TRBC-specific oligonucleotide serving as the primer. Following uracil-DNA glycosylase treatment, a first 18-cycle PCR with universal primers M1SS and BC2_uni_R was performed on all cDNA. In the source study's methods: Each sample was normalized by randomly selecting 1 million high-quality reads, each carrying a distinct molecular identifier. Reads with shared molecular identifiers were discarded instead of being binned into consensus sequences. MiTCR, run with a Q25 quality threshold and the strictest error-elimination algorithm, handled CDR3 identification, clonotype clustering and error correction. A nonparametric unseen species model using Euler transformation provided a lower-bound estimate of total TCR beta diversity. TCRdb reran the public reads through fastp at Q25 and MiXCR, keeping productive beta chains. For every CDR3 protein sequence, its rows merge into one entry that carries the most common genes and DNA. In this record, the V and J calls reflect TCRdb's handling and not the investigators' own analysis. This sample lists 1.5 million to 2 million distinct CDR3 sequences; around half were detected once. Together, the top ten hold roughly 2% of the sample.

V and J lose 8 bases and 4 bases, and a span of 20 bases separates them. Taken from cysteine to phenylalanine, the CDR3 has 15 residues. The entry retains the CDR3 DNA only, 45 bases that are in frame from base 1. The germline V gene gives CDR1 as MNHEY and CDR2 as SVGEGT. The sequence joins TRBV6-2 or TRBV6-3 to TRBJ1-2; the D gene is possibly TRBD1, with 5 bases matching. This TCR was sampled from a woman between 40 and 55 years old in good health. Sequences were obtained from blood. The CDR3 sequence is CASLAMWGSGYGYTF. The sequence in DNA is TGTGCCAGCCTCGCGATGTGGGGCTCGGGCTATGGCTACACCTTC.